Included here is one T cell receptor beta chain sequence, with context. CDR3 size: 15 residues. V dropped 7 bases and J dropped 0 bases, with 13 bases sitting between them. The germline V gene encodes CDR1 LNHDA and CDR2 SQIVND (reference sequence). In the original processing: The authors estimated nucleated cell counts from reference gene primer amplification. The repertoire was sequenced with immunoSEQ multiplex PCR; TCRdb's copy has only in-frame clones and lacks some. The DNA gave D and trimming, while V, J and clone size come from that table. The sample has about 250,000 clones, 89% seen once. The data stem from a study of blood T cell repertoires in COVID-19. The wider study: Sites across the United States, Italy and Spain contributed samples from acute and convalescent COVID-19.

The specimen sequenced was peripheral blood. The rearrangement uses TRBV19 and TRBJ1-5, with D perhaps TRBD1 (5 bases). This sequence originates from a woman between 40 and 50 years old who had recovered from COVID-19. In nucleotides, the CDR3 is TGTGCCAGTAAGGAGGAGGGGAGTAGCAATCAGCCCCAGCATTTT. Amino acids: CASKEEGSSNQPQHF.